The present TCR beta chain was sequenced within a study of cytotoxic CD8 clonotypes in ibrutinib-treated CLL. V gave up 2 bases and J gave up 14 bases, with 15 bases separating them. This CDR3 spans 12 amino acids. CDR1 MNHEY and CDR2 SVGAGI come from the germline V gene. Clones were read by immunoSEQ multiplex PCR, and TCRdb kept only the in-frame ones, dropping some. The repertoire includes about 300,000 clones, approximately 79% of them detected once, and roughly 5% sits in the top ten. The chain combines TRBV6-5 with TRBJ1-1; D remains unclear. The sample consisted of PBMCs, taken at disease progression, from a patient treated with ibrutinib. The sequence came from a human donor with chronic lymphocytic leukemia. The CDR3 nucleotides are TGTGCCAGCAGTTACCCGGCAGGCCCCATCTTCTTT. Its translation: CASSYPAGPIFF.